The 27 T cell receptor beta chains listed next were all sequenced from one sample in a study of STAT5B mutations in CD4+ large granular lymphocyte leukemia (dated by TCRdb to 2021 to 2024). Library preparation used the immunoSEQ multiplex PCR assay. Sourced from immuneACCESS, this table was stored by TCRdb with only in-frame sequences that have V and J called. A share of the clones is absent; for the studies checked, an unresolved V gene accounts for under half, and the remainder has no known explanation. Here the sample has 37,000 or so clones; about 81% occur a single time. The leading ten clones occupy 0.3% to 0.45% of the sample. Sequenced material: CD4+ T cells from blood buffy coats. These receptor sequences come from a human donor in good health.

The V and J genes are TRBV28 and TRBJ1-5; no firm D call. Trimming took 7 bases from V and 2 from J, leaving 9 bases between them. The CDR3 extends over 13 amino acids. Per the germline V gene, CDR1 is MDHEN and CDR2 is SYDVKM. CDR3 sequence reads: CASTIRGNQPQHF. Written as DNA, the CDR3 is TGTGCCAGCACCATTAGGGGCAATCAGCCCCAGCATTTT.

CDR3 DNA sequence: TGCGCCAGCAGCCAAGAGGCGGGGACAGGAGACGGCTACGAGCAGTACTTC. Encoded protein: CASSQEAGTGDGYEQYF. The rearrangement uses TRBV4-1 and TRBJ2-7, with 8 bases matching TRBD1. V gave up 0 bases and J gave up 3 bases; unmatched junction bases: 10. Germline V lookup: CDR1 MGHRA, CDR2 YSYEKL. The length of the CDR3 is 17 residues.

The genes are TRBV2 and TRBJ2-3, with 7 bases matching TRBD2. CDR3 size: 16 residues. The V and J ends lost 0 bases and 1 base, in that order; junction bases with no gene match: 4. Per the germline V gene, CDR1 is SNHLY and CDR2 is FYNNEI. In DNA form, the CDR3 reads TGTGCCAGCAGTGAAGCGCTGGGGGGGGGCACAGATACGCAGTATTTT. Protein sequence: CASSEALGGGTDTQYF. The variable domain in full, completed from reference TRBV2 and TRBJ2-3, reads EPEVTQTPSHQVTQMGQEVILRCVPISNHLYFYWYRQILGQKVEFLVSFYNNEISEKSEIFDDQFSVERPDGSNFTLKIRSTKLEDSAMYFCASSEALGGGTDTQYFGPGTRLTVL.

In nucleotides, the CDR3 is TGCGCCAGCAGCTTGGGGACTGGCACAGATACGCAGTATTTT. Protein: CASSLGTGTDTQYF. The chain joins TRBV5-1 to TRBJ2-3, with D perhaps matching TRBD2 (5 bases). The germline V gene encodes CDR1 SGHRS and CDR2 YFSETQ. Trimming shortened V by 0 bases and J by 1 base, and 6 bases separated the two germline ends. The CDR3 is made up of 14 amino acids.

The chain combines TRBV6-6 with TRBJ2-1; D remains ambiguous. The CDR3 runs 16 residues. Trimming took 0 bases from V and 3 from J, leaving 12 bases between them. The germline V gene has CDR1 MNHNY and CDR2 SVGAGI (reference sequence). This CDR3 reads CASSYSRLSNYNEQFF. The CDR3 DNA is TGTGCCAGCAGTTACTCGAGACTTTCTAACTACAATGAGCAGTTCTTC.

The chain couples TRBV7-2 to TRBJ2-5; D ambiguous. Gene TRBJ2-7 matches the end of the DNA better, so the J call may be wrong. This CDR3 is built from 14 residues. Germline CDR1 is SGHTA and CDR2 is FQGNSA. The DNA of the CDR3 is TGTGCCAGCAGCTTAGGGGTCGTCCCCTACGAGCAGTACTTC. The encoded protein is CASSLGVVPYEQYF.

V gene TRBV7-8 combines with J gene TRBJ2-2; D may match TRBD1 or TRBD2 (6 bases each). Germline CDR1 and CDR2: SGHVS and FQNEAQ. V was clipped by 1 base and J by 6 bases, with 18 bases between them. This CDR3 comprises 17 residues. CDR3 sequence: CASSLGNRAGYPGELFF. CDR3 coding DNA: TGTGCCAGCAGCTTAGGAAACAGGGCGGGGTATCCCGGGGAGCTGTTTTTT.

The rearrangement uses TRBV28 and TRBJ2-2; possible D gene TRBD2, 6 bases. V was shortened by 6 bases and J by 6 bases, with 8 bases between the two germline ends. The CDR3 is 12 amino acids. Germline V gene lookup returns CDR1 MDHEN and CDR2 SYDVKM. CDR3 loop: CASREGPGELFF. The CDR3, as DNA: TGTGCCAGCAGGGAGGGACCCGGGGAGCTGTTTTTT.

V is TRBV14 and J is TRBJ1-3; D ambiguous. Germline CDR1 reads SGHDN; CDR2 reads FVKESK. Trimming pared 3 bases from V and 5 bases from J, leaving 11 bases between. The CDR3 runs to 14 residues. The CDR3 here is CASSQTNPRNTIYF. As DNA, the CDR3 is TGTGCCAGCAGCCAGACTAATCCTAGAAACACCATATATTTT.

The V call is TRBV21-1, the J call TRBJ2-6; TRBD1, the table's D call, lacks a check against the DNA. TRBV21-1 is a pseudogene segment. CDR3 length: 16 residues. CDR3 coding DNA: TGTGCCAGCAGAGAGCAGGGGAGCTCTGGGGCCAACGTCCTGACTTTC. It codes for CASREQGSSGANVLTF.

This rearrangement joins TRBV18 to TRBJ2-7; the D gene is possibly TRBD1 (6 bases). V dropped 5 bases and J dropped 1 base, with 12 bases sitting between them. Germline CDR1 and CDR2: KGHSH and LQKENI. The CDR3 spans 14 residues. CDR3 sequence: CASSSQGQSYEQYF. CDR3 nucleotide sequence: TGTGCCAGCTCATCTCAGGGACAATCCTACGAGCAGTACTTC.

This clone was seen once. The chain joins TRBV9 to TRBJ2-6; D is undetermined. CDR3 size: 17 residues. Germline CDR1 and CDR2: SGDLS and YYNGEE. The ends were cut back, 9 bases at V and 1 base at J, with 20 bases in the middle. The CDR3: CANSVGSRASGANVLTF. CDR3 bases: TGTGCCAACTCGGTGGGATCCCGGGCTTCTGGGGCCAACGTCCTGACTTTC.

This clone has just one count. The gene calls are TRBV2 and TRBJ2-1, with 15 bases lining up with TRBD2. The V gene end was trimmed by 4 bases and the J gene end by 9 bases; junction bases not matched to a gene: 4. From germline, CDR1 is SNHLY and CDR2 FYNNEI. CDR3 length: 15 amino acids. The CDR3 is CASSAGLAGGPEQFF. The CDR3 nucleotides are TGTGCCAGCAGTGCCGGACTAGCGGGAGGGCCTGAGCAGTTCTTC.

V usage is TRBV2 and J usage is TRBJ2-1; 9 bases map to TRBD2. V gave up 6 bases and J gave up 6 bases; unmatched junction bases: 12. Germline CDR1 SNHLY, CDR2 FYNNEI. This CDR3 spans 16 amino acids. In DNA form, the CDR3 reads TGTGCCAGCAGGTCTAGAAGCGGGAGGATCGGCAATGAGCAGTTCTTC. Residues: CASRSRSGRIGNEQFF.

The V call is TRBV5-4, the J call TRBJ1-4, with 9 positions matching TRBD1. V was clipped by 2 bases and J by 8 bases; unmatched bases: 4. The CDR3 is 14 residues long. In germline, CDR1 is SGHNT, CDR2 YYREEE (reference sequence). CDR3 in DNA: TGTGCCAGCAGCTTACAGGGGGCGGAGGAAAAACTGTTTTTT. Protein sequence: CASSLQGAEEKLFF.

The DNA for the CDR3 is TGTGCCTCCGAAAGGGGCAGTGAGCAGTACTTC. Its protein product is CASERGSEQYF. This rearrangement joins TRBV6-5 to TRBJ2-7; weak D call: TRBD1 (5 bases). Trimming took off 11 bases at V and 7 bases at J, with 15 bases between the two ends. Germline lookup yields CDR1 MNHEY and CDR2 SVGAGI. This CDR3 spans 11 amino acids.

V is TRBV5-4 and J is TRBJ2-3; 10 bases align to TRBD2. There are 15 residues in the CDR3. The germline CDR1 and CDR2 sequences are SGHNT and YYREEE (reference sequence). V shed 4 bases, J shed 2 bases, and the junction held 4 bases outside the gene matches. CDR3 sequence: CASSLAGVTTDTQYF. The CDR3 region has the DNA TGTGCCAGCAGCCTAGCGGGGGTTACCACAGATACGCAGTATTTT.

A single count supports this clone. The genes are TRBV6-1 and TRBJ2-5; 10 positions match TRBD2. With 5 bases clipped from V and 6 bases from J, the junction kept 6 bases outside the gene matches. Per germline, CDR1 MNHNS and CDR2 SASEGT. The CDR3 sequence is 14 residues long. The CDR3 here is CASSRLAGTQTQYF. CDR3 DNA: TGTGCCAGCAGTAGACTAGCGGGCACCCAGACCCAGTACTTC.

The chain joins TRBV27 to TRBJ2-1, with TRBD1 identical over 7 bases. The trim removed 6 bases at V and 4 bases at J, leaving 3 bases unmatched. The CDR3 is 13 residues long. CDR1 is MNHEY and CDR2 is SMNVEV in the germline V gene (reference sequence). The CDR3 reads CASSTGQYNEQFF. CDR3 DNA: TGTGCCAGCAGCACGGGACAGTACAATGAGCAGTTCTTC.

V and J are TRBV28 and TRBJ1-1; no reliable D call. Per the germline V gene, CDR1 is MDHEN and CDR2 is SYDVKM. This CDR3 is 16 amino acids long. V was cut by 4 bases and J by 1 base, with 16 bases left in between. CDR3 DNA sequence: TGTGCCAGCAGTTCGGGGTTGGGCGGAGAGAACACTGAAGCTTTCTTT. It yields the protein CASSSGLGGENTEAFF.

V usage is TRBV19 and J usage is TRBJ1-5, with TRBD1 identical over 8 bases. V gave up 5 bases and J gave up 6 bases; unmatched junction bases: 6. This CDR3 is built from 14 residues. In germline, CDR1 is LNHDA, CDR2 SQIVND (reference sequence). CDR3 nucleotide sequence: TGTGCCAGTAGTGCGGACAGGGCGGTTCAGCCCCAGCATTTT. It specifies CASSADRAVQPQHF.

The rearrangement uses TRBV5-1 and TRBJ2-1; TRBD1 agrees at 11 bases. Germline CDR1 reads SGHRS; CDR2 reads YFSETQ. There are 19 residues in the CDR3. V dropped 5 bases and J dropped 3; count of bases not matched to a gene: 16. The DNA of the CDR3 is TGCGCCAGCAGGAAAACGGGACAGGGGGTGATTGGTGGCTACAATGAGCAGTTCTTC. It yields the protein CASRKTGQGVIGGYNEQFF.

This chain uses TRBV6-6 with TRBJ1-5; 7 bases line up with TRBD1. The J segment lost 3 bases and the V segment lost 4 bases, leaving 6 bases of the junction unmatched. There are 15 residues in the CDR3. Germline CDR1 reads MNHNY; CDR2 reads SVGAGI (reference sequence). CDR3: CASSSTGWVNQPQHF. The CDR3 DNA follows: TGTGCCAGCAGTTCGACAGGGTGGGTCAATCAGCCCCAGCATTTT.

This chain joins TRBV19 and TRBJ1-5; TRBD1 aligns across 7 bases. In germline, CDR1 is LNHDA, CDR2 SQIVND (reference sequence). Losses at the gene ends were 4 bases for V and 0 bases for J; bases not matched to a gene: 6. The CDR3 is made up of 16 amino acids. DNA of the CDR3: TGTGCCAGTAGTAGGGGACAGTGGGATAGCAATCAGCCCCAGCATTTT. Its protein product is CASSRGQWDSNQPQHF.

The rearrangement links TRBV5-4 to TRBJ2-5; 9 nucleotides match TRBD1. V shed 4 bases, J shed 4 bases, and the junction held 2 bases outside the gene matches. The germline V gene encodes CDR1 SGHNT and CDR2 YYREEE (reference sequence). The CDR3 length is 13 residues. CDR3 amino acids: CASSLTGGETQYF. DNA of the CDR3: TGTGCCAGCAGCCTGACAGGGGGAGAGACCCAGTACTTC.

The rearrangement links TRBV6-1 to TRBJ2-1; D gene ambiguous. The V end lost 4 bases, the J end lost 5 bases, and 6 bases lay between the germline ends. Germline CDR1 MNHNS, CDR2 SASEGT. This CDR3 comprises 12 residues. The CDR3 loop reads CASSAPDNEQFF. The CDR3 region has the DNA TGTGCCAGCAGTGCCCCTGACAATGAGCAGTTCTTC.

The chain employs TRBV7-6 and TRBJ2-1; 10 bases agree with TRBD2. The CDR3 extends over 15 amino acids. Germline V gene lookup returns CDR1 SGHVS and CDR2 FNYEAQ. V dropped 3 bases and J dropped 5; count of bases not matched to a gene: 4. CDR3 nucleotide sequence: TGTGCCAGCAGCTTTGCTAGCGGGAGAGACAATGAGCAGTTCTTC. Residues: CASSFASGRDNEQFF.